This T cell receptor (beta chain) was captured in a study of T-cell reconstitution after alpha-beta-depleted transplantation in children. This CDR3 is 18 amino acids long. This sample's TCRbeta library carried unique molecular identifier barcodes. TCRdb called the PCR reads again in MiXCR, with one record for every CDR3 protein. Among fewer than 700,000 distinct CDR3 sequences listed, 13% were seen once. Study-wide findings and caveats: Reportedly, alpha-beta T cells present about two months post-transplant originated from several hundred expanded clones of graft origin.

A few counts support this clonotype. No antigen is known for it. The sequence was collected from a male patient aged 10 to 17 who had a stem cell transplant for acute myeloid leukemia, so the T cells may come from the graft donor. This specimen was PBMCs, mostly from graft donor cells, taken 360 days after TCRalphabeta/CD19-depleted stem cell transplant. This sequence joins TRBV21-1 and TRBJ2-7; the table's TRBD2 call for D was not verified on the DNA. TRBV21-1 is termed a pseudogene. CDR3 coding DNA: TGTGCCAGCAGCAAAATGGATAACCGGGCCCCGAGCTCCTACGAGCAGTACTTC. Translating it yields CASSKMDNRAPSSYEQYF.